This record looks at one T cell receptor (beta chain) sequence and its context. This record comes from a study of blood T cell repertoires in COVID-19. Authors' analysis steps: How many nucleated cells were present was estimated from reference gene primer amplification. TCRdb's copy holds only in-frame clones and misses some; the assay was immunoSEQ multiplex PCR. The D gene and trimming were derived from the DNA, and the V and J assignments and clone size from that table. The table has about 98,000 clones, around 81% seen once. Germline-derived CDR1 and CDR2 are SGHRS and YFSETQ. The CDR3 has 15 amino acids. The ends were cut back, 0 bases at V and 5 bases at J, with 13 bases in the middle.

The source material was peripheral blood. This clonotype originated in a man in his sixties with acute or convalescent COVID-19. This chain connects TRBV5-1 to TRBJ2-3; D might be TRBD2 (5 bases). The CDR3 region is CASSLEGRVEDTQYF. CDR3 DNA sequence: TGCGCCAGCAGCTTGGAAGGGCGGGTGGAAGATACGCAGTATTTT.